This entry lists 15 T cell receptor beta chains sequenced from one sample in a study of blood T cell repertoires in COVID-19. The repertoire was sequenced with immunoSEQ multiplex PCR; TCRdb's copy has only in-frame clones and lacks some. In the table there are just over 250,000 clones, 86% of which are singletons. Sequencing was performed on peripheral blood. The receptors originated from a middle-aged man who had recovered from COVID-19.

The chain carries TRBV18 and TRBJ1-2; no definite D call. Per the germline V gene, CDR1 is KGHSH and CDR2 is LQKENI. V shed 0 bases and J shed 7 bases, with 12 bases lying between them. The CDR3 extends over 14 amino acids. The CDR3 region has the DNA TGTGCCAGCTCACCACCGCCGAGGCCCGGTGGCTACACCTTC. Translated: CASSPPPRPGGYTF.

The chain is built from TRBV27 and TRBJ2-2; 11 nucleotides line up with TRBD2. The trim removed 5 bases at V and 4 bases at J, leaving 3 bases unmatched. The CDR3 is 15 residues long. Per germline, CDR1 MNHEY and CDR2 SMNVEV (reference sequence). Here the CDR3 DNA reads TGTGCCAGCAGTCAACTAGCGGGGGCCACCGGGGAGCTGTTTTTT. This sequence encodes CASSQLAGATGELFF.

The V call is TRBV4-3, the J call TRBJ2-1; possible D gene TRBD1, 5 bases. V lost 2 bases and J 0 bases, leaving 5 bases between the germline ends. CDR1 is LGHNA and CDR2 is YSLEER in the germline V gene. The CDR3 is made up of 14 amino acids. The CDR3 sequence: CASSQRGSYNEQFF. CDR3 nucleotide sequence: TGCGCCAGCAGCCAAAGGGGCTCCTACAATGAGCAGTTCTTC.

The chain joins TRBV19 to TRBJ1-5, with D tentatively TRBD1 (6 bases). V lost 6 bases to trimming and J lost 0 bases, with 18 bases between them. The V gene's germline CDR1 is LNHDA and CDR2 SQIVND (reference sequence). The CDR3 covers 17 residues. The CDR3 loop is CASSHKLGQNSNQPQHF. The CDR3 DNA reads as TGTGCCAGTAGCCATAAACTCGGACAGAATAGCAATCAGCCCCAGCATTTT.

In nucleotides, the CDR3 is TGCGCCAGCAGCCAGCAGACAGGGGTCTCCTACGAGCAGTACTTC. Amino acids: CASSQQTGVSYEQYF. V is TRBV4-1 and J is TRBJ2-7, with 8 bases lining up with TRBD1. The CDR3 extends over 15 amino acids. The trim removed 3 bases at V and 0 bases at J, leaving 4 bases unmatched. Per germline, CDR1 MGHRA and CDR2 YSYEKL.

Points on this clone: Other DNA sequences within the sample encode an identical CDR3. J is TRBJ1-1 and V is TRBV5-1; the D gene is possibly TRBD1 (6 bases). CDR3 length equals 14 residues. Trimming shortened V by 0 bases and J by 1 base, and 7 bases separated the two germline ends. Germline V gene lookup returns CDR1 SGHRS and CDR2 YFSETQ. The CDR3 DNA reads TGCGCCAGCAGCTTGGGGACAGCGAACACTGAAGCTTTCTTT. As protein: CASSLGTANTEAFF.

The V gene is TRBV7-2, the J gene TRBJ2-3; the D is unclear. The germline V gene has CDR1 SGHTA and CDR2 FQGNSA. This CDR3 is 14 amino acids long. V gave up 2 bases and J gave up 4 bases, with 10 bases separating them. CDR3: CASSLLGYSDTQYF. DNA for the CDR3: TGTGCCAGCAGCTTATTGGGCTACTCAGATACGCAGTATTTT.

The chain is built from TRBV12-3 or TRBV12-4 and TRBJ2-2; maybe TRBD2 (5 bases). V lost 2 bases to trimming and J lost 9 bases, with 10 bases between them. The CDR3 sequence is 13 residues long. The CDR3 protein is CASSLRGARELFF. CDR3 DNA sequence: TGTGCCAGCAGTTTACGGGGTGCGCGGGAGCTGTTTTTT.

This rearrangement joins TRBV3-1 (or the pseudogene TRBV3-2) to TRBJ1-4; TRBD1 aligns across 7 bases. Germline loops: CDR1 LGHDT, CDR2 YNNKEL (reference sequence). The CDR3 sequence is 14 residues long. The V and J ends lost 4 bases and 8 bases, in that order; junction bases with no gene match: 7. CDR3 amino acids: CASSRQGSLEKLFF. CDR3 nucleotide sequence: TGTGCCAGCAGCCGACAGGGCAGTTTGGAAAAACTGTTTTTT.

This chain links TRBV5-8 with TRBJ1-2, with D unclear. V was shortened by 0 bases and J by 4 bases, with 13 bases between the two germline ends. The CDR3 spans 15 residues. CDR1 is SGHTS, CDR2 YDEGEE, per germline. CDR3: CASSLAGRRGYGYTF. CDR3 nucleotides: TGTGCCAGCAGCTTGGCCGGGAGACGAGGCTATGGCTACACCTTC.

The V call is TRBV2, the J call TRBJ1-3; D is uncertain. Trimming cost V 7 bases and J 1 base, with 11 bases left between them. This CDR3 comprises 14 residues. Germline lookup yields CDR1 SNHLY and CDR2 FYNNEI. In DNA, the CDR3 is TGTGCCAGCATTAGGAGGGATTCTGGAAACACCATATATTTT. The encoded protein is CASIRRDSGNTIYF.

The chain carries TRBV5-6 and TRBJ2-7, with a weak D call TRBD2 (5 bases). CDR1 is SGHDT and CDR2 is YYEEEE in the germline V gene. Trimming left V 4 bases short and J 4 bases short, with 18 bases between. The CDR3 length is 15 residues. This CDR3 is CASSSQGPGTYEQYF. CDR3 DNA sequence: TGTGCCAGCAGCAGCCAAGGACCGGGAACATACGAGCAGTACTTC.

The chain recombines TRBV19 with TRBJ1-5; D is perhaps TRBD1 (5 bases). CDR1 LNHDA and CDR2 SQIVND come from the germline V gene (reference sequence). The CDR3 extends over 15 amino acids. Trimming removed 4 bases from V and 12 bases from J, with 22 bases in between. CDR3: CASSTFLDARGGQHF. CDR3 in DNA: TGTGCCAGTAGTACTTTTTTGGATGCGAGGGGAGGCCAGCATTTT.

The gene calls are TRBV27 and TRBJ2-7; TRBD1 matches at 10 bases. The CDR3 extends over 13 amino acids. CDR1 is MNHEY and CDR2 is SMNVEV in the germline V gene (reference sequence). The V gene end was trimmed by 6 bases and the J gene end by 2 bases; junction bases not matched to a gene: 1. As DNA, the CDR3 is TGTGCCAGCAGCGGGACAGGGGCCTACGAGCAGTACTTC. Translated, it gives CASSGTGAYEQYF.

The sample holds one count of this clone. The J gene is TRBJ2-3, the V gene TRBV13; 10 nucleotides agree with TRBD2. Per the germline V gene, CDR1 is PRHDT and CDR2 is FYEKMQ (reference sequence). This CDR3 spans 16 amino acids. Trimming removed 4 bases from V and 3 bases from J; junction bases left unmatched: 7. CDR3 sequence (DNA): TGTGCCAGCAGCTCCGTAGCGGGGGGTGTGACAGATACGCAGTATTTT. Its translation: CASSSVAGGVTDTQYF. Supplemented by reference TRBV13 and TRBJ2-3, the full variable domain reads AAGVIQSPRHLIKEKRETATLKCYPIPRHDTVYWYQQGPGQDPQFLISFYEKMQSDKGSIPDRFSAQQFSDYHSELNMSSLELGDSALYFCASSSVAGGVTDTQYFGPGTRLTVL.